These T cell receptor beta chains were read from a single sample in a study of shared clonotypes between healthy human individuals. Here immunoSEQ multiplex PCR was the method, and the copy in TCRdb shows in-frame clones only, minus some. In the table there are about 2.2 million clones, about 94% of which are singletons. What was sequenced was naive CD8+ T cells from PBMCs. All receptors derive from a man younger than 35 in good health. Some clones in this sample may be carry-over from other donors' samples. The CDR3 runs from the conserved cysteine through the conserved F or W. D genes are given only for firm matches. Size is stated for part of the rows, as once, few or many counts, or as a class when the clone is expanded.

V gene	D gene	J gene	clone size	CDR3 protein	CDR3 DNA
TRBV11-2	NA	TRBJ2-7	NA	CASSPGKAYYEQYF	TGTGCCAGCAGCCCCGGAAAAGCCTACTACGAGCAGTACTTC
TRBV27	NA	TRBJ2-1	NA	CASSLFPPTSSSYNEQFF	TGTGCCAGCAGTTTATTCCCCCCCACTTCGAGCTCCTACAATGAGCAGTTCTTC
TRBV13	TRBD2	TRBJ2-7	NA	CASSPQTSTYEQYF	TGTGCCAGCAGCCCACAGACTAGCACCTACGAGCAGTACTTC
TRBV6-4	NA	TRBJ1-5	once	CASSGGTSFRPQHF	TGTGCCAGCAGTGGAGGGACATCGTTTCGGCCCCAGCATTTT
TRBV11-1	NA	TRBJ2-5	NA	CASSLSGIETQYF	TGTGCCAGCAGCTTATCAGGGATAGAGACCCAGTACTTC
TRBV7-9	NA	TRBJ2-7	NA	CASSDLTERSYEQYF	TGTGCCAGCAGCGATCTCACCGAGCGATCCTACGAGCAGTACTTC
TRBV18	NA	TRBJ2-5	NA	CASSPGHWETQYF	TGTGCCAGCTCACCCGGACACTGGGAGACCCAGTACTTC
TRBV6-1	TRBD1	TRBJ1-5	NA	CASSVTGDLYSNQPQHF	TGTGCCAGCAGTGTGACAGGGGACCTATATAGCAATCAGCCCCAGCATTTT
TRBV9	NA	TRBJ1-1	few	CASSLGGSTEAFF	TGTGCCAGCAGCCTCGGGGGATCCACTGAAGCTTTCTTT
TRBV9	TRBD1	TRBJ2-7	NA	CASSVEGRGSSEQYF	TGTGCCAGCAGCGTAGAGGGCAGGGGGTCCTCCGAGCAGTACTTC
TRBV7-2	NA	TRBJ2-3	NA	CASSLVRWQGQADTQYF	TGTGCCAGCAGCTTAGTTCGGTGGCAGGGGCAAGCAGATACGCAGTATTTT
TRBV15	TRBD2	TRBJ2-7	once	CATSKGSGRAYEQYF	TGTGCCACCAGCAAGGGCAGCGGGAGGGCCTACGAGCAGTACTTC
TRBV11-1	TRBD2	TRBJ2-1	NA	CASSPSSGNEQFF	TGTGCCAGCAGCCCCAGTAGCGGGAATGAGCAGTTCTTC
TRBV5-1	TRBD2	TRBJ2-1	NA	CASSRTSGPNNEQFF	TGCGCCAGCAGCAGGACTAGCGGGCCAAACAATGAGCAGTTCTTC
TRBV5-1	NA	TRBJ2-2	NA	CASSSPGIRANTGELFF	TGCGCCAGCAGCTCCCCGGGGATTCGGGCGAACACCGGGGAGCTGTTTTTT
TRBV30	NA	TRBJ1-1	few	CAWRAGQAFF	TGTGCCTGGAGGGCCGGGCAAGCTTTCTTT
TRBV29-1	TRBD1	TRBJ1-1	once	CGVFGGQANTEAFF	TGCGGCGTTTTTGGAGGACAGGCTAACACTGAAGCTTTCTTT
TRBV9	NA	TRBJ2-7	NA	CASSVAAGEALHEQYF	TGTGCCAGCAGCGTAGCAGCAGGGGAGGCGCTCCACGAGCAGTACTTC
TRBV7-9	NA	TRBJ1-2	NA	CASSPLGQLYGYTF	TGTGCCAGCAGCCCACTGGGGCAGCTCTATGGCTACACCTTC
TRBV28	TRBD1	TRBJ2-6	NA	CASSFPGQRNSGANVLTF	TGTGCCAGCAGTTTTCCGGGACAGAGAAACTCTGGGGCCAACGTCCTGACTTTC
TRBV28	NA	TRBJ2-1	NA	CASSPREGVMQFF	TGTGCCAGCAGTCCAAGGGAGGGGGTGATGCAGTTCTTC
TRBV5-1	NA	TRBJ2-7	once	CASSLEFGSAYEQYF	TGCGCCAGCAGCTTGGAGTTCGGGTCGGCCTACGAGCAGTACTTC
TRBV12-5	TRBD1	TRBJ1-1	NA	CASGPATGGGSEAFF	TGTGCTAGTGGTCCGGCCACAGGGGGCGGTTCCGAAGCTTTCTTT
TRBV4-3	NA	TRBJ2-1	NA	CASSQDEGLYNEQFF	TGCGCCAGCAGCCAAGACGAGGGACTCTACAATGAGCAGTTCTTC
TRBV27	TRBD2	TRBJ2-1	NA	CASSLRGALGIDEQFF	TGTGCCAGCAGTTTGCGGGGGGCCCTAGGAATCGATGAGCAGTTCTTC
TRBV7-9	NA	TRBJ2-7	NA	CASGLAPYEQYF	TGTGCCAGCGGGCTAGCACCCTACGAGCAGTACTTC
TRBV28	TRBD1	TRBJ2-3	NA	CASRIFQGVQRTDTQYF	TGTGCCAGCAGGATCTTCCAGGGGGTCCAACGCACAGATACGCAGTATTTT
TRBV7-8	NA	TRBJ1-1	NA	CASSPGTANTEAFF	TGTGCCAGCAGCCCGGGGACGGCGAACACTGAAGCTTTCTTT
TRBV28	NA	TRBJ2-3	NA	CASSLPGSTDTQYF	TGTGCCAGCAGTTTACCTGGTTCCACAGATACGCAGTATTTT
TRBV10-3	TRBD2	TRBJ2-1	NA	CAGGGVLDNEQFF	TGTGCCGGCGGGGGGGTTCTTGACAATGAGCAGTTCTTC
TRBV11-1	NA	TRBJ2-5	NA	CASSPGASFQETQYF	TGTGCCAGCAGCCCAGGGGCCAGTTTCCAAGAGACCCAGTACTTC
TRBV7-6	NA	TRBJ1-5	once	CASSLLFNQPQHF	TGTGCCAGCAGCCTTCTGTTCAATCAGCCCCAGCATTTT
TRBV29-1	NA	TRBJ1-2	NA	CSVELFPGYTF	TGCAGCGTTGAGTTGTTCCCTGGCTACACCTTC
TRBV9	NA	TRBJ1-1	NA	CASSVFVGGVAEAFF	TGTGCCAGCAGCGTATTTGTCGGGGGGGTGGCTGAAGCTTTCTTT
TRBV7-9	TRBD2	TRBJ2-7	NA	CASSPGLAGTNSYEQYF	TGTGCCAGCAGCCCAGGACTAGCGGGGACGAACTCCTACGAGCAGTACTTC
TRBV10-3	TRBD2	TRBJ2-7	NA	CAISVRLAGVSYEQYF	TGTGCCATCAGTGTGCGACTAGCGGGAGTTTCGTACGAGCAGTACTTC
TRBV9	NA	TRBJ1-2	NA	CASSPSGSQVYGYTF	TGTGCCAGCAGCCCCTCAGGTTCACAGGTCTATGGCTACACCTTC
TRBV7-2	NA	TRBJ2-7	once	CASSWTKTYEQYF	TGTGCCAGCAGCTGGACTAAAACCTACGAGCAGTACTTC
TRBV28	NA	TRBJ2-7	NA	CASSRLGSYEQYF	TGTGCCAGCAGCCGTCTGGGATCCTACGAGCAGTACTTC
TRBV27	TRBD2	TRBJ2-2	NA	CASWSGRGGWTGELFF	TGTGCCAGCTGGAGCGGGAGAGGGGGTTGGACCGGGGAGCTGTTTTTT
TRBV6-1	NA	TRBJ2-1	NA	CASSTVVSSYNEQFF	TGTGCCAGCAGTACGGTCGTCAGCTCCTACAATGAGCAGTTCTTC
TRBV7-6	TRBD1	TRBJ2-2	NA	CASSLDRGTGELFF	TGTGCCAGCAGCCTGGACAGGGGGACCGGGGAGCTGTTTTTT
TRBV25-1	NA	TRBJ2-2	once	CASSEDLTNTGELFF	TGTGCCAGCAGTGAAGATCTCACCAACACCGGGGAGCTGTTTTTT
TRBV9	NA	TRBJ1-1	once	CASSVGGQPNTEAFF	TGTGCCAGCAGCGTAGGCGGACAACCGAACACTGAAGCTTTCTTT
TRBV7-2	NA	TRBJ2-7	few	CASSFSYEQYF	TGTGCCAGCAGCTTCTCCTACGAGCAGTACTTC
TRBV5-1	NA	TRBJ1-1	NA	CASSFFPGVGVNTEAFF	TGCGCCAGCAGCTTTTTCCCAGGGGTTGGGGTTAACACTGAAGCTTTCTTT
TRBV30	NA	TRBJ1-2	NA	CAWRGRDSVGYTF	TGTGCCTGGAGAGGACGGGACTCCGTTGGCTACACCTTC
TRBV7-9	TRBD2	TRBJ2-1	NA	CASISPSGSYEQFF	TGTGCCAGCATTTCACCCAGCGGGAGTTATGAGCAGTTCTTC
TRBV28	TRBD1	TRBJ1-1	NA	CASSLSPGTGKFDEAFF	TGTGCCAGCAGCCTAAGTCCCGGGACAGGGAAGTTCGATGAAGCTTTCTTT
TRBV6-1	TRBD2	TRBJ2-7	once	CASSPWTSGSEQYF	TGTGCCAGCAGTCCGTGGACTAGCGGGAGCGAGCAGTACTTC
TRBV11-2	TRBD2	TRBJ2-1	NA	CASRIGTSGYYNEQFF	TGTGCCAGCAGAATCGGGACTAGCGGATATTACAATGAGCAGTTCTTC
TRBV27	NA	TRBJ2-7	NA	CASSYQSSYEQYF	TGTGCCAGCAGTTATCAGAGCTCCTACGAGCAGTACTTC
TRBV19	NA	TRBJ2-7	NA	CASSIAGSKWEGAYEQYF	TGTGCCAGTAGTATAGCCGGATCAAAGTGGGAGGGGGCCTACGAGCAGTACTTC